The rows below give T cell receptor beta chains drawn from one sample of a study of OX40 agonist ivuxolimab in advanced cancers. Using immunoSEQ multiplex PCR, the repertoire was profiled, and TCRdb retains in-frame clones only, with some absent. The data contain around 95,000 clones, 70% to 90% of them singletons. The input for sequencing was CD4+ or CD8+ T cells sorted from blood, taken in a trial of the OX40 agonist ivuxolimab. These receptors all stem from an adult with an advanced solid tumor such as melanoma, head and neck, liver or kidney cancer. The CDR3 runs from the conserved cysteine through the conserved F or W.

CDR3: CASGMGQPSTQYF
V: TRBV5-1
J: TRBJ2-5

CDR3: CAWRPGTITYEQYF
V: TRBV30
J: TRBJ2-7

CDR3: CASRRDSYNEQFF
V: TRBV27
J: TRBJ2-1

CDR3: CASSSMVGTLEYF
V: TRBV7-3
J: TRBJ2-5

CDR3: CASSLWGRTGSEGQFF
V: TRBV27
J: TRBJ2-1

CDR3: CASSAEGKSNQPQHF
V: TRBV6-1
J: TRBJ1-5

CDR3: CASSLAGQPSGTDTQYF
V: TRBV5-1
J: TRBJ2-3

CDR3: CASKERDEQYF
V: TRBV27
J: TRBJ2-7

CDR3: CASSLQLSAGTLIWETQYF
V: TRBV7-2
J: TRBJ2-5

CDR3: CASSDSRGGRNEQFF
V: TRBV10-2
J: TRBJ2-1

CDR3: CASSPGRSGNTIYF
V: TRBV18
J: TRBJ1-3

CDR3: CASSRDTLSNQPQHF
V: TRBV19
J: TRBJ1-5